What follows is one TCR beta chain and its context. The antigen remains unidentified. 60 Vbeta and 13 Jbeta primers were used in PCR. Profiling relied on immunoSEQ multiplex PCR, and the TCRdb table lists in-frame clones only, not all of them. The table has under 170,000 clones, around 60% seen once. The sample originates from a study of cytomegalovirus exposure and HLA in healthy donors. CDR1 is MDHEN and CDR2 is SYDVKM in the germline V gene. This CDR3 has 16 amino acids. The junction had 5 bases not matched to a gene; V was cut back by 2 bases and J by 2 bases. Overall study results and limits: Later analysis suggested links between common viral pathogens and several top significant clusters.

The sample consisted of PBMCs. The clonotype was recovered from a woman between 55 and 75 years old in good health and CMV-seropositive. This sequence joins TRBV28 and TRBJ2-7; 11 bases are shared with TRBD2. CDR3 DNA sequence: TGTGCCAGCAGTTTAGGCACTAGCGGGAGCCCCTACGAGCAGTACTTC. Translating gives CASSLGTSGSPYEQYF.